The clone carrying this T cell receptor (beta chain) showed up just a few times. What it binds is unknown. In germline, CDR1 is MNHEY, CDR2 SMNVEV (reference sequence). Trimming cost V 2 bases and J 3 bases, with 13 bases left between them. This CDR3 comprises 15 residues. The record originates from a study of T cell repertoires in cytomegalovirus infection. MiXCR was run by TCRdb on the reads, yielding one entry per CDR3 protein. The sample gives roughly 500,000 distinct CDR3 sequences, about 33% of which show up once; 17% is in the top ten. This TCR came from a human donor in good health (CMV status not recorded). Some clones in this sample may be carry-over from other donors' samples. This chain connects TRBV27 to TRBJ1-2, with D possibly matching TRBD1 (5 bases). Sequenced here: cultured PBMCs, sampled from culture after CMV antigen stimulation. The CDR3 region is CASSLGTRTHYGYTF. The CDR3 DNA sequence: TGTGCCAGCAGTTTAGGGACCCGAACCCACTATGGCTACACCTTC.